The rows below give T cell receptor beta chains drawn from one sample of a study of blood T cell repertoires in COVID-19. Profiled with immunoSEQ multiplex PCR; TCRdb holds only in-frame clones, not every one. The repertoire holds 100,000 or so clones, with approximately 78% as singletons. What was sequenced was peripheral blood. Every receptor here comes from a man aged 45-65 years with active or convalescent COVID-19. CDR3s include the opening cysteine and the closing phenylalanine or tryptophan. Each record gives: clone size, D gene, V gene, J gene, CDR3 DNA, CDR3 protein. The D gene is left open where the match is weak. Some rows have no size entry. The others give once, few or many, or a class for an expanded clone.

clone size: .
D gene: TRBD1
V gene: TRBV10-3
J gene: TRBJ1-3
CDR3 DNA: TGTGCCATCAGTGGACAGGGTGCCATATATTTT
CDR3 protein: CAISGQGAIYF

clone size: .
D gene: .
V gene: TRBV30
J gene: TRBJ1-2
CDR3 DNA: TGTGCCTGGAGTATAGCAGGGCGGGGCTACACCTTC
CDR3 protein: CAWSIAGRGYTF

clone size: .
D gene: .
V gene: TRBV30
J gene: TRBJ1-6
CDR3 DNA: TGTGCCTGGAGCAGGGCGAATTCACCCCTCCACTTT
CDR3 protein: CAWSRANSPLHF

clone size: .
D gene: .
V gene: TRBV5-1
J gene: TRBJ1-3
CDR3 DNA: TGCGCCAGCAGCTTGGATACAGGGTTTAGAAACACCATATATTTT
CDR3 protein: CASSLDTGFRNTIYF

clone size: .
D gene: TRBD2
V gene: TRBV19
J gene: TRBJ2-5
CDR3 DNA: TGTGCCAGTAGTAAGGGGACTAGTGACGAGACCCAGTACTTC
CDR3 protein: CASSKGTSDETQYF

clone size: .
D gene: .
V gene: TRBV19
J gene: TRBJ1-3
CDR3 DNA: TGTGCCACCTACCCCGGTGATAGCTCTGGAAACACCATATATTTT
CDR3 protein: CATYPGDSSGNTIYF

clone size: medium-sized
D gene: TRBD1
V gene: TRBV7-9
J gene: TRBJ2-7
CDR3 DNA: TGTGCCAGCAGCTTAGCGGGACAGGTCGAGCAGTACTTC
CDR3 protein: CASSLAGQVEQYF

clone size: .
D gene: .
V gene: TRBV19
J gene: TRBJ2-1
CDR3 DNA: TGTGCCAGTAGTACCTCCTTTTACAATGAGCAGTTCTTC
CDR3 protein: CASSTSFYNEQFF

clone size: .
D gene: TRBD1
V gene: TRBV6-5
J gene: TRBJ2-7
CDR3 DNA: TGTGCCAGCAGATCCCTGACAGGGCAAGGCGAGCAGTACTTC
CDR3 protein: CASRSLTGQGEQYF

clone size: .
D gene: .
V gene: TRBV3-1/TRBV3-2
J gene: TRBJ1-1
CDR3 DNA: TGTGCCAGCAGCCAAGATAGCCGATTTGAGCCGAACACTGAAGCTTTCTTT
CDR3 protein: CASSQDSRFEPNTEAFF

clone size: .
D gene: TRBD1
V gene: TRBV3-1/TRBV3-2
J gene: TRBJ2-3
CDR3 DNA: TGTGCCAGCAGCCCGACAGGGACCCACACAGATACGCAGTATTTT
CDR3 protein: CASSPTGTHTDTQYF

clone size: .
D gene: TRBD1
V gene: TRBV9
J gene: TRBJ2-6
CDR3 DNA: TGTGCCAGCAGCCACGGACAGGGTGTGGCCAACGTCCTGACTTTC
CDR3 protein: CASSHGQGVANVLTF

clone size: .
D gene: .
V gene: TRBV2
J gene: TRBJ2-1
CDR3 DNA: TGTGCCAGCAGTGTTCTAGCGAGCAATGAGCAGTTCTTC
CDR3 protein: CASSVLASNEQFF

clone size: .
D gene: .
V gene: TRBV10-2
J gene: TRBJ1-5
CDR3 DNA: TGCGCCAGCAGTAGGGGTTCACAGCCCCAGCATTTT
CDR3 protein: CASSRGSQPQHF

clone size: .
D gene: TRBD2
V gene: TRBV24-1
J gene: TRBJ2-2
CDR3 DNA: TGTGCCGCTGCACCGAGCGGGACGAACACCGGGGAGCTGTTTTTT
CDR3 protein: CAAAPSGTNTGELFF

clone size: .
D gene: TRBD1
V gene: TRBV28
J gene: TRBJ2-1
CDR3 DNA: TGTGCCAGCAGTTTGATACAGGGGAAGGGACAGTTCTTC
CDR3 protein: CASSLIQGKGQFF

clone size: once
D gene: .
V gene: TRBV28
J gene: TRBJ1-2
CDR3 DNA: TGTGCCAGCAGTTTCGTTTTAAGGACAACTAACTATGGCTACACCTTC
CDR3 protein: CASSFVLRTTNYGYTF

clone size: few
D gene: .
V gene: TRBV4-1
J gene: TRBJ2-3
CDR3 DNA: TGCGCCAGCAGCCAAGCTAGCACAGATACGCAGTATTTT
CDR3 protein: CASSQASTDTQYF

clone size: .
D gene: .
V gene: TRBV4-3
J gene: TRBJ2-3
CDR3 DNA: TGCGCCAGCAGCCAAGAATATGGGGGCATCGGCGTTACGCAGTATTTT
CDR3 protein: CASSQEYGGIGVTQYF

clone size: .
D gene: TRBD1
V gene: TRBV7-9
J gene: TRBJ2-1
CDR3 DNA: TGTGCCAGCAGCACCCCGGACAGGGCTGACAATGAGCAGTTCTTC
CDR3 protein: CASSTPDRADNEQFF

clone size: .
D gene: TRBD2
V gene: TRBV5-4
J gene: TRBJ2-3
CDR3 DNA: TGTGCCAGCAGCTTGTTACTAGCGGCAAGCACAGATACGCAGTATTTT
CDR3 protein: CASSLLLAASTDTQYF

clone size: few
D gene: .
V gene: TRBV5-1
J gene: TRBJ2-3
CDR3 DNA: TGCGCCAGCAGCTTTGCGGGGCAAGGGGATACGCAGTATTTT
CDR3 protein: CASSFAGQGDTQYF

clone size: .
D gene: TRBD2
V gene: TRBV6-5
J gene: TRBJ2-6
CDR3 DNA: TGTGCCGGTAGCGGGGCTGGGGCCAACGTCCTGACTTTC
CDR3 protein: CAGSGAGANVLTF

clone size: .
D gene: .
V gene: TRBV29-1
J gene: TRBJ2-5
CDR3 DNA: TGCAGCGTTGAGGAGGAGACCCAGTACTTC
CDR3 protein: CSVEEETQYF

clone size: .
D gene: .
V gene: TRBV29-1
J gene: TRBJ2-3
CDR3 DNA: TGCAGCGCTACCAGGGGCCACTATAGCACAGATACGCAGTATTTT
CDR3 protein: CSATRGHYSTDTQYF

clone size: .
D gene: .
V gene: TRBV2
J gene: TRBJ2-4
CDR3 DNA: TGTGCCAGCCAGCAGGGTTTCCTAGCCAAAAACATTCAGTACTTC
CDR3 protein: CASQQGFLAKNIQYF

clone size: .
D gene: .
V gene: TRBV25-1
J gene: TRBJ2-2
CDR3 DNA: TGTGCCAGCAGTGTTCGGGGAGGCACCGGGGAGCTGTTTTTT
CDR3 protein: CASSVRGGTGELFF

clone size: .
D gene: TRBD1
V gene: TRBV7-8
J gene: TRBJ1-5
CDR3 DNA: TGTGCCAGCAGCCCGCGGGGACAGGGGAAAGGTCAGCCCCAGCATTTT
CDR3 protein: CASSPRGQGKGQPQHF

clone size: .
D gene: .
V gene: TRBV11-2
J gene: TRBJ1-3
CDR3 DNA: TGTGCCAGCACATGGACAGAGTACTCTGGAAACACCATATATTTT
CDR3 protein: CASTWTEYSGNTIYF

clone size: .
D gene: TRBD1
V gene: TRBV18
J gene: TRBJ1-4
CDR3 DNA: TGTGCCAGCTCACCAAGGGCCCCTGACAGGGATGAAAAACTGTTTTTT
CDR3 protein: CASSPRAPDRDEKLFF

clone size: .
D gene: TRBD1
V gene: TRBV6-5
J gene: TRBJ2-2
CDR3 DNA: TGTGCCACCAAGGGGGCCTTAGGCACCGGGGAGCTGTTTTTT
CDR3 protein: CATKGALGTGELFF

clone size: .
D gene: TRBD2
V gene: TRBV7-2
J gene: TRBJ2-5
CDR3 DNA: TGTGCCAGCAGCCGCGGACTAGCGGGGAAAGAGACCCAGTACTTC
CDR3 protein: CASSRGLAGKETQYF

clone size: .
D gene: TRBD1
V gene: TRBV30
J gene: TRBJ2-7
CDR3 DNA: TGTGCCTGGATCCCCGGGACAGGGTTTTTCGAGCAGTACTTC
CDR3 protein: CAWIPGTGFFEQYF

clone size: .
D gene: TRBD2
V gene: TRBV7-9
J gene: TRBJ2-7
CDR3 DNA: TGTGCCAGCAGCTTAGATGGTAGCGGGGGGCCCTACCCTCCCGAGCAGTACTTC
CDR3 protein: CASSLDGSGGPYPPEQYF

clone size: once
D gene: .
V gene: TRBV3-1/TRBV3-2
J gene: TRBJ1-3
CDR3 DNA: TGTGCCAGCAGCCACCGCGGACTGACCCTTGGAAACACCATATATTTT
CDR3 protein: CASSHRGLTLGNTIYF

clone size: .
D gene: .
V gene: TRBV6-1
J gene: TRBJ1-3
CDR3 DNA: TGTGCCAGCAGTGAAGCAGGGGGGGTCTCTGGAAACACCATATATTTT
CDR3 protein: CASSEAGGVSGNTIYF

clone size: .
D gene: .
V gene: TRBV3-1/TRBV3-2
J gene: TRBJ1-3
CDR3 DNA: TGTGCCAGCAGCCGCGCCCTAGGTGTGACTGGAAACACCATATATTTT
CDR3 protein: CASSRALGVTGNTIYF

clone size: .
D gene: .
V gene: TRBV5-1
J gene: TRBJ2-1
CDR3 DNA: TGCGCCAGCAGCGGGGACTGGACGTACACCAATGAGCAGTTCTTC
CDR3 protein: CASSGDWTYTNEQFF

clone size: .
D gene: .
V gene: TRBV11-2
J gene: TRBJ2-6
CDR3 DNA: TGTGCCAGCAGCTCCCGAACCACGGCTGGGGCCAACGTCCTGACTTTC
CDR3 protein: CASSSRTTAGANVLTF

clone size: .
D gene: TRBD1
V gene: TRBV19
J gene: TRBJ1-6
CDR3 DNA: TGTGCCAGTAGTATAGGGGGGACAGAAAATTCACCCCTCCACTTT
CDR3 protein: CASSIGGTENSPLHF

clone size: .
D gene: .
V gene: TRBV20-1
J gene: TRBJ1-2
CDR3 DNA: TGCAGTGCTAGTATCAGTACCTATGGCTACACCTTC
CDR3 protein: CSASISTYGYTF

clone size: .
D gene: .
V gene: TRBV10-3
J gene: TRBJ1-5
CDR3 DNA: TGTGCCATCAGTGAAGGAGGGGAGCCCCAGCATTTT
CDR3 protein: CAISEGGEPQHF

clone size: .
D gene: .
V gene: TRBV5-4
J gene: TRBJ2-1
CDR3 DNA: TGTGCCAGCAGCTTGGGGAGGGCCTCTAGCAATGAGCAGTTCTTC
CDR3 protein: CASSLGRASSNEQFF

clone size: .
D gene: .
V gene: TRBV7-2
J gene: TRBJ1-4
CDR3 DNA: TGTGCCAGCAGCCCCCAGACAGGAATTAATGAAAAACTGTTTTTT
CDR3 protein: CASSPQTGINEKLFF

clone size: .
D gene: .
V gene: TRBV28
J gene: TRBJ1-2
CDR3 DNA: TGTGCCAGCAGTCCATGGGGTTTAGGGGGTTTAGGCTATGGCTACACCTTC
CDR3 protein: CASSPWGLGGLGYGYTF

clone size: .
D gene: .
V gene: TRBV2
J gene: TRBJ2-3
CDR3 DNA: TGTGCCAGCACCCAATGGACAGTGAGGACAGATACGCAGTATTTT
CDR3 protein: CASTQWTVRTDTQYF

clone size: .
D gene: TRBD1
V gene: TRBV30
J gene: TRBJ1-6
CDR3 DNA: TGTGCCTGGAGTGCGACAGGGTCCTATAATTCACCCCTCCACTTT
CDR3 protein: CAWSATGSYNSPLHF

clone size: .
D gene: .
V gene: TRBV6-1
J gene: TRBJ1-1
CDR3 DNA: TGTGCCAGCAGTGAACCGGTGAACACTGAAGCTTTCTTT
CDR3 protein: CASSEPVNTEAFF

clone size: .
D gene: .
V gene: TRBV13
J gene: TRBJ2-1
CDR3 DNA: TGTGCCAGCAGCTCCCTAGGAAATGAGCAGTTCTTC
CDR3 protein: CASSSLGNEQFF

clone size: .
D gene: .
V gene: TRBV28
J gene: TRBJ1-2
CDR3 DNA: TGTGCCAGCAGCCTCCCAGAGACAAGACTAAGCGGCTACACCTTC
CDR3 protein: CASSLPETRLSGYTF